The 17 T cell receptor beta chains below were found in one sample sequenced in a study of T cell clones after liver transplantation. The method was immunoSEQ multiplex PCR; TCRdb's version includes in-frame clones alone and lacks a portion of them. The table shows 65,000 to 90,000 clones, with 90% occurring only once. The specimen was CD4+ T cells from blood, collected before liver transplant. All receptors derive from a human donor who received a liver transplant.

In DNA form, the CDR3 reads TGTGCCAGCTCACCTCTCGGAAAGCCCAGCACAGATACGCAGTATTTT. It is translated as CASSPLGKPSTDTQYF. The V call is TRBV18, the J call TRBJ2-3; D gene uncertain. The CDR3 sequence is 16 residues long. With 3 bases removed from V and 0 bases from J, the gap between germline ends came to 13 bases. The germline gives CDR1 KGHSH, CDR2 LQKENI.

The CDR3 DNA reads TGTGCCAGTAGTAAGGTGGCTAACAATGAGCAGTTCTTC. Encoded protein: CASSKVANNEQFF. The chain couples TRBV19 to TRBJ2-1; D not resolved. The CDR3 is 13 residues long. Germline V gene sequence: CDR1 LNHDA, CDR2 SQIVND (reference sequence). The V gene lost 4 bases and the J gene lost 5 bases, with 9 bases spanning the gap.

The genes are TRBV7-2 and TRBJ2-7; TRBD1 matches 8 bases. V was clipped by 4 bases and J by 1 base; unmatched bases: 3. Germline V lookup: CDR1 SGHTA, CDR2 FQGNSA. CDR3 size: 14 residues. The CDR3 is CASSSRDRSYEQYF. The CDR3 DNA is TGTGCCAGCAGCTCACGGGACAGGTCCTACGAGCAGTACTTC.

The chain is built from TRBV7-2 and TRBJ2-2; 11 nucleotides agree with TRBD2. Per germline, CDR1 SGHTA and CDR2 FQGNSA. The CDR3 is 18 amino acids. With V trimmed by 5 bases and J by 1 base, 9 bases remained unmatched. This CDR3 is CASSPSGLAGVNTGELFF. The CDR3 DNA reads TGTGCCAGCAGCCCATCAGGACTAGCGGGCGTGAACACCGGGGAGCTGTTTTTT. Supplemented by reference TRBV7-2 and TRBJ2-2, the full variable domain reads GAGVSQSPSNKVTEKGKDVELRCDPISGHTALYWYRQSLGQGLEFLIYFQGNSAPDKSGLPSDRFSAERTGGSVSTLTIQRTQQEDSAVYLCASSPSGLAGVNTGELFFGEGSRLTVL.

The chain has TRBV19 and TRBJ1-1; D call uncertain. The V gene's germline CDR1 is LNHDA and CDR2 SQIVND (reference sequence). Trimming pared 5 bases from V and 1 base from J, leaving 8 bases between. The CDR3 spans 13 residues. The CDR3 protein is CASSPQENTEAFF. The CDR3 coding sequence is TGTGCCAGTAGTCCCCAGGAGAACACTGAAGCTTTCTTT.

This chain joins TRBV6-1 and TRBJ2-1, with TRBD2 identical over 9 bases. The CDR3 has 14 residues. V shed 5 bases and J 16 bases; nucleotides not matched to a gene: 15. Per germline, CDR1 MNHNS and CDR2 SASEGT. In DNA, the CDR3 is TGTGCCAGCAGTCCCGCCATGGGGAGGACTAGCGTCTTCTTC. Amino acids: CASSPAMGRTSVFF.

The rearrangement uses TRBV7-2 and TRBJ2-1; TRBD1 agrees at 8 bases. CDR3 length equals 14 residues. Germline V gene sequence: CDR1 SGHTA, CDR2 FQGNSA. The ends lost 1 base at V and 8 bases at J; junction bases unmatched: 4. The CDR3 DNA follows: TGTGCCAGCAGCTTAGACAGGGGGAAGGATGAGCAGTTCTTC. Its translation: CASSLDRGKDEQFF. Full variable domain (rest looked up from reference TRBV7-2 and TRBJ2-1): GAGVSQSPSNKVTEKGKDVELRCDPISGHTALYWYRQSLGQGLEFLIYFQGNSAPDKSGLPSDRFSAERTGGSVSTLTIQRTQQEDSAVYLCASSLDRGKDEQFFGPGTRLTVL.

This chain links TRBV7-2 with TRBJ2-2, with 9 positions matching TRBD2. The CDR3 has 15 residues. The junction had 6 bases not matched to a gene; V was cut back by 5 bases and J by 5 bases. Germline V gene lookup returns CDR1 SGHTA and CDR2 FQGNSA. CDR3 nucleotide sequence: TGTGCCAGCAGCCCCAACGCGGGAGGGACCGGGGAGCTGTTTTTT. It is translated as CASSPNAGGTGELFF. Combining the CDR3 with reference TRBV7-2 and TRBJ2-2 gives the whole variable domain GAGVSQSPSNKVTEKGKDVELRCDPISGHTALYWYRQSLGQGLEFLIYFQGNSAPDKSGLPSDRFSAERTGGSVSTLTIQRTQQEDSAVYLCASSPNAGGTGELFFGEGSRLTVL.

This sequence joins TRBV19 and TRBJ2-3, with D perhaps given as TRBD1 or TRBD2 (5 bases each). Germline V lookup: CDR1 LNHDA, CDR2 SQIVND (reference sequence). The CDR3 sequence is 14 residues long. V was cut by 3 bases and J by 3 bases, with 10 bases left in between. The CDR3 loop is CASSMGGGTDTQYF. The CDR3 coding sequence is TGTGCCAGTAGTATGGGTGGGGGAACAGATACGCAGTATTTT.

V usage is TRBV28 and J usage is TRBJ1-2; D uncertain. Germline V gene lookup returns CDR1 MDHEN and CDR2 SYDVKM. V lost 3 bases and J lost 1, with 9 bases in between. The CDR3 loop spans 14 amino acids. The CDR3 coding sequence is TGTGCCAGCAGTTTGGGGTTAAGTAACTATGGCTACACCTTC. It codes for CASSLGLSNYGYTF.

This chain connects TRBV27 to TRBJ2-3; D ambiguous. CDR3 length equals 13 residues. Trimming removed 2 bases from V and 2 bases from J, with 5 bases in between. CDR1 is MNHEY and CDR2 is SMNVEV in the germline V gene (reference sequence). CDR3 loop: CASSLKSTDTQYF. CDR3 nucleotide sequence: TGTGCCAGCAGTTTAAAGTCCACAGATACGCAGTATTTT.

The J gene is TRBJ1-5, the V gene TRBV30; D unresolved. With 0 bases removed from V and 2 bases from J, the gap between germline ends came to 11 bases. CDR1 and CDR2 (germline): GTSNPN, SVGIG (reference sequence). The CDR3 length is 15 residues. The CDR3 region is CAWSVRQRGNQPQHF. Here the CDR3 DNA reads TGTGCCTGGAGTGTCCGGCAGAGGGGCAATCAGCCCCAGCATTTT.

This clone appeared once. The rearrangement uses TRBV29-1 and TRBJ2-3; tentatively, D is TRBD2 (6 bases). V was clipped by 6 bases and J by 0 bases, with 19 bases between them. Germline V gives CDR1 SQVTM, CDR2 ANQGSEA. This CDR3 spans 16 amino acids. Here the CDR3 DNA reads TGCAGCGTCCCAACTAGTGCTAGCGCGAGCACAGATACGCAGTATTTT. Amino acid sequence: CSVPTSASASTDTQYF.

CDR3 region: CASSTPREQYF. The CDR3 DNA reads TGTGCCAGCAGTACCCCAAGGGAGCAGTACTTC. This sequence joins TRBV28 and TRBJ2-7; the D is unclear. Trimming left V 5 bases short and J 7 bases short, with 9 bases between. Germline lookup yields CDR1 MDHEN and CDR2 SYDVKM. CDR3 size: 11 residues. The full variable domain, rest sourced from reference TRBV28 and TRBJ2-7, is DVKVTQSSRYLVKRTGEKVFLECVQDMDHENMFWYRQDPGLGLRLIYFSYDVKMKEKGDIPEGYSVSREKKERFSLILESASTNQTSMYLCASSTPREQYFGPGTRLTVT.

The chain links TRBV18 to TRBJ1-3; weak D call: TRBD1 (5 bases). CDR3 size: 14 residues. The germline V gene has CDR1 KGHSH and CDR2 LQKENI. V shed 3 bases and J shed 2 bases, with 8 bases lying between them. The CDR3 coding sequence is TGTGCCAGCTCACCGAGAGGGGCTGGAAACACCATATATTTT. Amino acid sequence: CASSPRGAGNTIYF.

The V call is TRBV29-1, the J call TRBJ2-7; D uncertain. The CDR3 totals 12 residues. Germline assignment: CDR1 SQVTM and CDR2 ANQGSEA. The V gene lost 4 bases and the J gene lost 1 base, with 8 bases spanning the gap. This chain's CDR3 is CSVGVASYEQYF. The CDR3, as DNA: TGCAGCGTTGGGGTCGCGTCCTACGAGCAGTACTTC.

This clone was detected only a few times. The chain has TRBV5-1 and TRBJ2-5, with TRBD1 matching 7 bases. J was trimmed by 1 base and V by 7 bases; bases with no gene match: 7. From germline, CDR1 is SGHRS and CDR2 YFSETQ. The CDR3 length is 14 residues. The CDR3 DNA is TGCGCCAGCCGATCACAGGGGACCCAAGAGACCCAGTACTTC. It yields the protein CASRSQGTQETQYF.